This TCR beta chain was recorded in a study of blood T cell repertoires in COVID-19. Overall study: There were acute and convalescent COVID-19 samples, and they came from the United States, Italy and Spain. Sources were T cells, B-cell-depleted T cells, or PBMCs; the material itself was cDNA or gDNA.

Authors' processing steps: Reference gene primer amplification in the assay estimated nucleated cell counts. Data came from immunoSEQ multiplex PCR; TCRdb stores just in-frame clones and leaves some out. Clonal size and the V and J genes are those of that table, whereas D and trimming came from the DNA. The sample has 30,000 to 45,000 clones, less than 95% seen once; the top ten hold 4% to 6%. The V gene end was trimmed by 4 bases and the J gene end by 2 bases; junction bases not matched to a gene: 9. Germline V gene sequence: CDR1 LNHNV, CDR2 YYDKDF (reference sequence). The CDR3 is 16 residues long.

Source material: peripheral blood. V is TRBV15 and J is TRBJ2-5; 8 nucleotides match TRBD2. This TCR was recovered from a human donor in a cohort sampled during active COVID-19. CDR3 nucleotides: TGTGCCACCAGCAAACCGGGACTAGGGATGCAAGAGACCCAGTACTTC. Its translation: CATSKPGLGMQETQYF.